The 20 T cell receptor beta chains below all came from one sample that was sequenced in a study of blood T cell repertoires in COVID-19. Here immunoSEQ multiplex PCR was the method, and the copy in TCRdb shows in-frame clones only, minus some. The top ten hold roughly 9.8% of the sample, which has about 270,000 clones, roughly 86% seen once. The sequencing input was peripheral blood. These receptor sequences come from a man aged 35 to 55 who had recovered from COVID-19.

V gene TRBV6-2 or TRBV6-3 combines with J gene TRBJ2-3; 7 bases map to TRBD2. V dropped 6 bases and J dropped 0; count of bases not matched to a gene: 6. The CDR3 covers 15 residues. Germline V lookup: CDR1 MNHEY, CDR2 SVGEGT. The CDR3 DNA follows: TGTGCCAGCAGCCCGGGACTAACTAGCACAGATACGCAGTATTTT. Its translation is CASSPGLTSTDTQYF.

The chain is built from TRBV24-1 and TRBJ1-4, with a weak D call TRBD1 (5 bases). The CDR3 runs 15 residues. CDR1 and CDR2 (germline): KGHDR, SFDVKD. Deletions cut 3 bases from V and 3 bases from J, with 10 bases between. The CDR3: CATSDGEGPNEKLFF. CDR3 DNA sequence: TGTGCCACCAGTGATGGGGAGGGGCCTAATGAAAAACTGTTTTTT.

The V gene is TRBV6-5, the J gene TRBJ2-1, with 7 bases identical to TRBD1. This CDR3 is built from 16 residues. The V and J ends lost 4 bases and 4 bases, in that order; junction bases with no gene match: 10. CDR1 and CDR2 (germline): MNHEY, SVGAGI. CDR3 nucleotide sequence: TGTGCCAGCAGTTCCTGGACAGGAGGTAAATACAATGAGCAGTTCTTC. Protein product: CASSSWTGGKYNEQFF.

V is TRBV3-1 (or the pseudogene TRBV3-2) and J is TRBJ2-7, with a possible D match to TRBD2 (7 bases). The CDR3 loop spans 14 amino acids. Germline V gene sequence: CDR1 LGHDT, CDR2 YNNKEL (reference sequence). Trimming took off 2 bases at V and 3 bases at J, with 11 bases between the two ends. Here the CDR3 reads CASSQQGGGYEQYF. In DNA form, the CDR3 reads TGTGCCAGCAGCCAACAAGGGGGGGGCTACGAGCAGTACTTC.

The chain has TRBV7-6 and TRBJ2-7, with 11 bases lining up with TRBD2. The V gene end was trimmed by 5 bases and the J gene end by 6 bases; junction bases not matched to a gene: 9. CDR1 SGHVS and CDR2 FNYEAQ come from the germline V gene. This CDR3 is built from 15 residues. CDR3: CASSPRTSGLPEQYF. CDR3 DNA sequence: TGTGCCAGCAGCCCCCGGACTAGCGGGCTACCCGAGCAGTACTTC.

In this sample, this clone turned up once. This rearrangement joins TRBV15 to TRBJ2-5; 7 nucleotides align to TRBD2. V dropped 1 base and J dropped 2; count of bases not matched to a gene: 10. CDR3 length: 17 residues. The germline CDR1 and CDR2 sequences are LNHNV and YYDKDF (reference sequence). CDR3 residues: CATSRVSGSSGQETQYF. For the CDR3, the DNA is TGTGCCACCAGCAGAGTCTCGGGAAGTAGCGGGCAAGAGACCCAGTACTTC.

The chain is built from TRBV19 and TRBJ2-7, with D possibly TRBD2 on 6 matching bases. V lost 3 bases to trimming and J lost 2 bases, with 14 bases between them. The CDR3 runs to 15 residues. Per germline, CDR1 LNHDA and CDR2 SQIVND (reference sequence). The CDR3 region is CASSIGADYPYEQYF. In nucleotides, the CDR3 is TGTGCCAGTAGTATCGGGGCGGACTACCCCTACGAGCAGTACTTC.

V is TRBV3-1 (or the pseudogene TRBV3-2) and J is TRBJ2-3; 12 bases match TRBD2. Germline-derived CDR1 and CDR2 are LGHDT and YNNKEL (reference sequence). V dropped 1 base and J dropped 1; count of bases not matched to a gene: 12. CDR3 length equals 20 residues. In nucleotides, the CDR3 is TGTGCCAGCAGCCAAGCCCGGCTAGCGGGGGGGATTCCTGGCACAGATACGCAGTATTTT. This codes for CASSQARLAGGIPGTDTQYF.

This clone was detected only once. V and J are TRBV5-4 and TRBJ1-2, with a possible D match to TRBD1 (6 bases). CDR3 length: 12 residues. CDR1 is SGHNT and CDR2 is YYREEE in the germline V gene (reference sequence). The V end lost 4 bases, the J end lost 6 bases, and 10 bases lay between the germline ends. CDR3 bases: TGTGCCAGCAGCCAGGGGCGCAATGGCTACACCTTC. As protein: CASSQGRNGYTF.

The chain has TRBV2 and TRBJ2-1; TRBD1 matches 7 bases. This CDR3 contains 15 residues. The V gene end was trimmed by 8 bases and the J gene end by 0 bases; junction bases not matched to a gene: 7. CDR1 SNHLY and CDR2 FYNNEI come from the germline V gene. The CDR3 DNA reads as TGTGCCAGCTACGACAGGGTGAGCTCCTACAATGAGCAGTTCTTC. Protein: CASYDRVSSYNEQFF.

This chain connects TRBV10-3 to TRBJ2-1; D gene uncertain. The CDR3 is 13 amino acids. Germline CDR1 reads ENHRY; CDR2 reads SYGVKD. Trimming pared 2 bases from V and 9 bases from J, leaving 11 bases between. For the CDR3, the DNA is TGTGCCATCAGTGAGACCCCGCCCAGTGAGCAGTTCTTC. Translation: CAISETPPSEQFF.

The rearrangement links TRBV29-1 to TRBJ2-7; TRBD2 agrees at 7 bases. The V gene's germline CDR1 is SQVTM and CDR2 ANQGSEA. The ends lost 5 bases at V and 3 bases at J; junction bases unmatched: 13. The CDR3 consists of 15 residues. The CDR3 sequence is CSVLSQREGFYEQYF. In DNA form, the CDR3 reads TGCAGCGTTCTTTCACAAAGGGAGGGCTTCTACGAGCAGTACTTC.

Turning to this clone: An end of the junction differs from the germline gene, which may be a read error. The rearrangement joins TRBV10-2 to TRBJ2-7; TRBD1 matches at 9 bases. Germline loops: CDR1 WSHSY, CDR2 SAAADI. CDR3 size: 14 residues. This chain's CDR3 is CASRESGQGYEQYF. DNA for the CDR3: TGCGCCAGCAGGGAGTCGGGACAGGGCTACGAGCAGTACTTC.

V is TRBV7-9 and J is TRBJ2-7; TRBD2 matches at 7 bases. The CDR3 sequence is 15 residues long. Germline V gene data show CDR1 as SEHNR and CDR2 as FQNEAQ (reference sequence). With V trimmed by 3 bases and J by 2 bases, 7 bases remained unmatched. CDR3 nucleotides: TGTGCCAGCAGCTTTGGACTAGGAACTCCCTACGAGCAGTACTTC. It codes for CASSFGLGTPYEQYF.

The CDR3 sequence is CASSLQTGTDGPQHF. The CDR3 nucleotides read TGTGCCAGCAGTCTTCAGACAGGGACCGATGGGCCCCAGCATTTT. This chain links TRBV27 with TRBJ1-5; 7 nucleotides agree with TRBD1. CDR1 is MNHEY, CDR2 SMNVEV, per germline (reference sequence). This CDR3 comprises 15 residues. With V trimmed by 5 bases and J by 9 bases, 13 bases remained unmatched.

This rearrangement joins TRBV11-2 to TRBJ1-2; unclear D gene. Deletions cut 0 bases from V and 1 base from J, with 9 bases between. This CDR3 comprises 15 residues. The V gene's germline CDR1 is SGHAT and CDR2 FQNNGV. This CDR3 is CASSLDMGSNYGYTF. The CDR3 DNA is TGTGCCAGCAGCTTAGATATGGGCAGTAACTATGGCTACACCTTC.

The gene calls are TRBV3-1 (or the pseudogene TRBV3-2) and TRBJ1-6; D may be TRBD1 (6 bases). Germline values: CDR1 LGHDT, CDR2 YNNKEL (reference sequence). The CDR3 contains 15 residues. Trimming left V 4 bases short and J 5 bases short, with 12 bases between. CDR3 sequence reads: CASSLMDRDNSPLHF. For the CDR3, the DNA is TGTGCCAGCAGCCTGATGGACAGAGATAATTCACCCCTCCACTTT.

The J gene is TRBJ2-1, the V gene TRBV12-2; TRBD2, as called in the table, went unchecked against the DNA. TRBV12-2 is a documented pseudogene. This CDR3 spans 14 amino acids. In nucleotides, the CDR3 is TGTGCAAGTCGCTTAAGCGGGGGGGCCTATGAGCAGTTCTTC. Its protein product is CASRLSGGAYEQFF.

The chain recombines TRBV6-2 or TRBV6-3 with TRBJ2-7; TRBD1 matches 9 bases. This CDR3 has 14 amino acids. V lost 4 bases to trimming and J lost 1 base; unmatched junction nucleotides: 2. Germline-derived CDR1 and CDR2 are MNHEY and SVGEGT. CDR3 DNA sequence: TGTGCCAGCAGTTCTGACAGGGGGTCCTACGAGCAGTACTTC. It translates to CASSSDRGSYEQYF.

V gene TRBV6-6 combines with J gene TRBJ2-5, with unresolved D. Germline CDR1 is MNHNY and CDR2 is SVGAGI (reference sequence). The CDR3 is 13 residues long. Trimming shortened V by 4 bases and J by 1 base, and 7 bases separated the two germline ends. CDR3 coding DNA: TGTGCCAGCAGTTCCCTCCTCCAAGAGACCCAGTACTTC. Protein sequence: CASSSLLQETQYF.